This TCR beta chain was sequenced in a study of glioma-infiltrating T cells. Using RNA template, CDR3s of TCR alpha and beta were amplified with iRepertoire arm-PCR. TCRdb passed the multiplex PCR reads through MiXCR, listing each CDR3 protein once. The table records about 130,000 distinct CDR3 sequences, around 25% of them present only once. As concerns this clonotype: This sequence may be a read error, since a much larger clone differs from it by one base.

CDR1 is MNHEY, CDR2 SVGEGT, per germline. V gave up 6 bases and J gave up 5 bases; unmatched junction bases: 10. The CDR3 spans 15 residues. The TCR sequence derives from a human donor with low-grade glioma or glioblastoma, undergoing nonglioma brain surgery, or in good health (not recorded which). Sequencing input: glioma tissue, nonneoplastic brain tissue, or PBMCs (not recorded which). The genes are TRBV6-2 or TRBV6-3 and TRBJ2-5; TRBD1 matches 9 bases. CDR3 nucleotides: TGTGCCAGCAGCCTTACCGGGACAGGGCCGGAGACCCAGTACTTC. As protein: CASSLTGTGPETQYF.